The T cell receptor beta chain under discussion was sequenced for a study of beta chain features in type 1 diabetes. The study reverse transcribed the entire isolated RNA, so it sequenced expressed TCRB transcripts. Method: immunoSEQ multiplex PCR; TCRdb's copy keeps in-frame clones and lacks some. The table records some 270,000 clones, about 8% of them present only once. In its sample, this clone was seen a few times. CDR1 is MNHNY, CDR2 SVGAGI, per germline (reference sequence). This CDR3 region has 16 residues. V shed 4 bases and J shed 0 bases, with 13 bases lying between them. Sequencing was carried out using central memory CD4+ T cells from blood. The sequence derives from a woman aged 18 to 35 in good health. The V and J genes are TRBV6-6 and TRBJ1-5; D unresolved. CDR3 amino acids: CASSSSPADSNQPQHF. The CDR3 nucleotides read TGTGCCAGCAGTTCATCTCCGGCGGATAGCAATCAGCCCCAGCATTTT.